The clone carrying this T cell receptor (beta chain) was seen a handful of times. In the same sample, other DNA sequences code for this CDR3. Original methodology: Reference gene primer amplification gave estimated nucleated cell counts. Clones were read by immunoSEQ multiplex PCR, and TCRdb kept only the in-frame ones, dropping some. That table gives V, J and clone size, and the DNA gave D and trimming. The top ten clones hold about 4.5% of a sample with 150,000 to 200,000 clones, 88% of them seen once. This sample was taken from a study of blood T cell repertoires in COVID-19. Study information: Italy, Spain and the United States were the sources of the convalescent and acute COVID-19 samples. The analysed material was cDNA or gDNA that came from T cells, B-cell-depleted T cells, or PBMCs.

This CDR3 is 13 amino acids long. In germline, CDR1 is SGHRS, CDR2 YFSETQ. V trimming: 5 bases; J trimming: 4 bases; junction bases outside the gene matches: 5. The rearrangement uses TRBV5-1 and TRBJ2-7; TRBD1 aligns across 8 bases. This sequence originates from a human donor in a cohort sampled during active COVID-19. Sequencing was carried out using peripheral blood. The CDR3 DNA follows: TGCGCCAGCAGTAGAGACAGGGGATACGAGCAGTACTTC. Translation: CASSRDRGYEQYF.